The 3 T cell receptor beta chains below all came from one sample that was sequenced in a study of T cells in Graves' hyperthyroidism and ophthalmopathy. TCR beta CDR3 region amplification was performed from RNA transcripts. First-round RT-PCR of the TCR CDR3 relied on the HTBI primer set. TCRdb re-called the multiplex PCR reads through MiXCR, storing one row per CDR3 protein. The sample consists of hundreds of thousands of distinct CDR3 sequences, 12% to 15% of them appearing once. The sequenced sample was blood. The receptor set was obtained from a woman aged 18-29 years with Graves' hyperthyroidism.

On this clonotype itself: The junction departs from the called germline gene at one end, perhaps through a read error. The chain links TRBV20-1 to TRBJ2-1; 9 bases map to TRBD2. This CDR3 has 15 amino acids. Germline V lookup: CDR1 DFQATT, CDR2 SNEGSKA (reference sequence). CDR3: CSASTGLAIYDEQFF. CDR3 sequence (DNA): TGCAGTGCTTCGACGGGACTAGCCATCTACGATGAGCAGTTCTTC.

The chain links TRBV7-8 to TRBJ2-7; the D call may be TRBD1 or TRBD2 (5 bases each). Germline-derived CDR1 and CDR2 are SGHVS and FQNEAQ. CDR3 length: 16 residues. The germline V and J ends were trimmed by 1 base and 7 bases, with 20 bases remaining between them. CDR3 bases: TGTGCCAGCAGCTTAGGACTTGGGACCTCCAAGGGGGAGCAGTACTTC. Its protein is CASSLGLGTSKGEQYF. Together with reference TRBV7-8 and TRBJ2-7, the CDR3 gives the full variable domain: GAGVSQSPRYKVAKRGQDVALRCDPISGHVSLFWYQQALGQGPEFLTYFQNEAQLDKSGLPSDRFFAERPEGSVSTLKIQRTQQEDSAVYLCASSLGLGTSKGEQYFGPGTRLTVT.

This clonotype appeared a few times. The chain combines TRBV6-1 with TRBJ2-3, with D possibly matching TRBD1 (7 bases). Germline assignment: CDR1 MNHNS and CDR2 SASEGT. The V and J ends lost 6 bases and 6 bases respectively, with 19 bases between them. The CDR3 runs 15 residues. The CDR3 spells CASSPQGGRGDTQYF. The CDR3 coding sequence is TGTGCCAGCAGCCCCCAGGGGGGACGGGGGGATACGCAGTATTTT.